The 23 T cell receptor beta chains below were found in one sample sequenced in a study of neurological immune-mediated disorders. MiXCR was run by TCRdb on the 5' RACE reads, yielding one entry per CDR3 protein. The sample contains under 35,000 distinct CDR3 sequences, roughly 14% of which appear only once. The time point is: technical triplicate 2. Sequences were obtained from CD4+ T cells from blood. These receptors originate from a female donor with HTLV-1-associated myelopathy (HAM/TSP).

This clonotype was counted at least ten times. This sequence joins TRBV7-2 and TRBJ2-2; 8 positions match TRBD2. CDR1 is SGHTA and CDR2 is FQGNSA in the germline V gene. V lost 5 bases and J lost 1; bases outside the gene matches: 9. The CDR3 extends over 17 amino acids. The CDR3 DNA sequence: TGTGCCAGCAGCCCTGAGTTGCTAGCGGGGAACACCGGGGAGCTGTTTTTT. Its translation: CASSPELLAGNTGELFF.

This clonotype has at least ten counts. The CDR3 nucleotides are TGTGCCAGCAGCAAAGACCGACTAGCGGGAGGAAGAGCGGGCAATGAGCAGTTCTTC. Translating gives CASSKDRLAGGRAGNEQFF. This chain links TRBV21-1 with TRBJ2-1; the listed D gene, TRBD2, was not tested against the DNA. TRBV21-1 is noted as a pseudogene. The CDR3 runs to 19 residues.

This clonotype has ten or more counts. This rearrangement joins TRBV10-2 to TRBJ2-2; tentatively, D is TRBD1 or TRBD2 (5 bases each). The germline V and J ends were trimmed by 8 bases and 3 bases, with 13 bases remaining between them. The CDR3 is made up of 14 amino acids. CDR1 is WSHSY, CDR2 SAAADI, per germline. The CDR3 is CASSGTRDTGELFF. The CDR3 DNA reads as TGCGCCAGCTCCGGGACGCGCGACACCGGGGAGCTGTTTTTT.

In this sample, this clonotype turned up many times. The chain links TRBV20-1 to TRBJ2-3, with a tentative D call TRBD2 (6 bases). Per germline, CDR1 DFQATT and CDR2 SNEGSKA (reference sequence). The CDR3 loop spans 17 amino acids. V dropped 0 bases and J dropped 4 bases, with 20 bases sitting between them. The CDR3 protein is CSARDRGRLTPADTQYF. The CDR3 DNA is TGCAGTGCTAGAGATCGGGGGAGACTTACCCCGGCAGATACGCAGTATTTT.

This clonotype showed up many times. V and J are TRBV6-2 or TRBV6-3 and TRBJ1-2, with TRBD1 identical over 7 bases. The germline V gene has CDR1 MNHEY and CDR2 SVGEGT. V shed 2 bases, J shed 4 bases, and the junction held 1 base outside the gene matches. The CDR3 sequence is 13 residues long. CDR3 loop: CASSYRTGYGYTF. CDR3 DNA sequence: TGTGCCAGCAGTTACAGGACAGGCTATGGCTACACCTTC.

This clonotype was detected many times. This chain uses TRBV12-3 or TRBV12-4 with TRBJ1-4; 7 positions agree with TRBD1. The V gene end was trimmed by 6 bases and the J gene end by 6 bases; junction bases not matched to a gene: 10. The CDR3 runs to 15 residues. CDR3 loop: CASSRGGTADEKLFF. The CDR3 DNA follows: TGTGCCAGCAGCCGGGGAGGGACAGCCGATGAAAAACTGTTTTTT.

The gene calls are TRBV2 and TRBJ2-7; 12 bases line up with TRBD2. J lost 2 bases, V lost 1 base, and 9 bases had no gene match. This CDR3 is built from 18 residues. Germline values: CDR1 SNHLY, CDR2 FYNNEI. Here the CDR3 DNA reads TGTGCCAGCAGTGAAGAGCTAGCGGGAGGGGAAGCGACCTACGAGCAGTACTTC. The encoded protein is CASSEELAGGEATYEQYF.

Concerning this clonotype: Given a much more abundant clone one base away, this may be a read error. The gene calls are TRBV28 and TRBJ2-3, with D possibly TRBD2 on 7 matching bases. With 10 bases removed from V and 11 bases from J, the gap between germline ends came to 25 bases. From germline, CDR1 is MDHEN and CDR2 SYDVKM. This CDR3 is 14 amino acids long. The CDR3, as DNA: TGTGCCAACAGCCTAGATGGGGGGGCGCGCAAGCAGTATTTT. It is translated as CANSLDGGARKQYF.

J is TRBJ1-6 and V is TRBV12-3 or TRBV12-4; 9 nucleotides align to TRBD1. The CDR3 is 15 amino acids. CDR3 bases: TGTGAAAGCAGCTCCACGGGACAGGGCAGGCCACCCCTCCACTTT. It encodes CESSSTGQGRPPLHF.

This clonotype was counted at least ten times. The rearrangement links TRBV5-1 to TRBJ1-1, with TRBD1 matching over 7 bases. The CDR3 runs to 14 residues. Germline CDR1 reads SGHRS; CDR2 reads YFSETQ. V lost 4 bases to trimming and J lost 0 bases; unmatched junction nucleotides: 3. CDR3 nucleotides: TGCGCCAGCAGCGGGGACAGTATGAACACTGAAGCTTTCTTT. Protein: CASSGDSMNTEAFF.

This clonotype occurred many times. An end of the junction differs from the germline gene, which may be a read error. The chain employs TRBV29-1 and TRBJ1-4; the match to TRBD1 covers 10 bases. Germline-derived CDR1 and CDR2 are SQVTM and ANQGSEA. The CDR3 is 12 amino acids. The DNA of the CDR3 is TGCAGCGTTGAACGACAGGGGGCCGAACTCCGGTTT. It is translated as CSVERQGAELRF.

This clonotype was counted ten times or more. The V gene is TRBV20-1, the J gene TRBJ2-3, with 10 bases matching TRBD2. The CDR3 runs to 18 residues. The V gene's germline CDR1 is DFQATT and CDR2 SNEGSKA (reference sequence). The trim removed 2 bases at V and 1 base at J, leaving 12 bases unmatched. The CDR3 loop is CSARPSGRIVDGTDTQYF. The CDR3, as DNA: TGCAGTGCTAGACCTAGCGGGAGAATAGTGGACGGCACAGATACGCAGTATTTT.

This clonotype was detected ten times or more. This chain connects TRBV10-3 to TRBJ2-3; a possible D gene is TRBD2 (5 bases). The CDR3 sequence is 14 residues long. From germline, CDR1 is ENHRY and CDR2 SYGVKD. V gave up 10 bases and J gave up 2 bases, with 16 bases separating them. CDR3 in DNA: TGTGCCACCCAGACAACCGGGGACACAGATACGCAGTATTTT. Translating gives CATQTTGDTDTQYF.

This clonotype was detected ten times or more. V usage is TRBV5-6 and J usage is TRBJ1-6, with a possible D match to TRBD1 (6 bases). Germline CDR1 SGHDT, CDR2 YYEEEE. This CDR3 is built from 13 residues. Between the trimmed V and J ends, which lost 3 bases and 5 bases, there was a span of 6 bases. In nucleotides, the CDR3 is TGTGCCAGCAGCTACAGGGATAATTCACCCCTCCACTTT. Protein sequence: CASSYRDNSPLHF.

This chain joins TRBV4-3 and TRBJ1-5; D gene ambiguous. Trimming cost V 0 bases and J 6 bases, with 12 bases left between them. CDR3 length: 15 residues. Germline values: CDR1 LGHNA, CDR2 YSLEER. CDR3 bases: TGCGCCAGCAGCCAAGATCAGGTTGGAGGTCAGCCCCAGCATTTT. Translation: CASSQDQVGGQPQHF.

This clonotype has at least ten counts. The chain carries TRBV3-1 and TRBJ2-5, with no clear D. V was shortened by 6 bases and J by 3 bases, with 11 bases between the two germline ends. Looked up from germline, CDR1 is LGHDT and CDR2 is YNNKEL (reference sequence). The CDR3 is made up of 13 amino acids. The CDR3 spells CASSLRGKETQYF. The CDR3 DNA sequence: TGTGCCAGCAGTCTCAGAGGAAAAGAGACCCAGTACTTC.

This clonotype was counted many times. The chain uses TRBV10-3 and TRBJ2-5; the D is unclear. The V end was cut by 6 bases, the J end by 4 bases, with 12 bases between. This CDR3 is built from 13 residues. Germline V gene lookup returns CDR1 ENHRY and CDR2 SYGVKD. The CDR3 is CAISADRRETQYF. CDR3 DNA sequence: TGTGCCATCAGCGCGGACCGGCGAGAGACCCAGTACTTC.

The chain uses TRBV7-3 and TRBJ2-5; TRBD2 agrees at 9 bases. Germline values: CDR1 SGHTA, CDR2 FQGTGA. This CDR3 is 18 amino acids long. J was trimmed by 3 bases and V by 5 bases; bases with no gene match: 16. The CDR3 spells CASSIGTSSLAGEETQYF. DNA for the CDR3: TGTGCCAGCAGCATTGGGACTAGCAGCTTAGCAGGGGAAGAGACCCAGTACTTC.

At least ten counts were recorded for this clonotype. The chain joins TRBV27 to TRBJ1-1; D uncertain. The CDR3 has 14 amino acids. With 7 bases removed from V and 6 bases from J, the gap between germline ends came to 18 bases. Germline V CDR1 and CDR2: MNHEY, SMNVEV (reference sequence). This CDR3 reads CASTARAGSAEAFF. The CDR3 DNA sequence: TGTGCCAGCACGGCTCGGGCCGGGTCCGCTGAAGCTTTCTTT.

The table lists this clonotype with many counts. The genes are TRBV20-1 and TRBJ1-1; a weak D match, TRBD1 (5 bases). Trimming cost V 4 bases and J 0 bases, with 12 bases left between them. Germline V lookup: CDR1 DFQATT, CDR2 SNEGSKA (reference sequence). The CDR3 length is 14 residues. DNA of the CDR3: TGCAGTGCTACCCTAGGGGCCATGAACACTGAAGCTTTCTTT. Protein sequence: CSATLGAMNTEAFF.

This clonotype was counted ten times or more. The chain recombines TRBV5-1 with TRBJ2-1; D gene uncertain. The CDR3 contains 16 residues. V was clipped by 6 bases and J by 5 bases, with 21 bases between them. CDR1 is SGHRS and CDR2 is YFSETQ in the germline V gene. CDR3: CASTVRDGWSHNEQFF. In DNA, the CDR3 is TGCGCCAGCACAGTAAGAGACGGGTGGTCCCACAATGAGCAGTTCTTC.

This clonotype was recorded at least ten times. The chain carries TRBV20-1 and TRBJ1-4; 9 positions match TRBD1. CDR1 is DFQATT, CDR2 SNEGSKA, per germline (reference sequence). V lost 6 bases, J lost 8 bases, and 7 bases stayed unmatched. The CDR3 is 13 amino acids. CDR3 loop: CSAPGTGQEKLFF. CDR3 nucleotides: TGCAGTGCCCCGGGGACAGGGCAAGAAAAACTGTTTTTT.

This clonotype was seen repeatedly, ten times or more. The chain combines TRBV5-1 with TRBJ2-5; D not resolved. The V end was cut by 0 bases, the J end by 5 bases, with 2 bases between. CDR1 and CDR2 (germline): SGHRS, YFSETQ. The CDR3 consists of 11 residues. CDR3 residues: CASSLAETQYF. The CDR3 DNA sequence: TGCGCCAGCAGCTTGGCTGAGACCCAGTACTTC.